Below are 29 T cell receptor beta chains sequenced from a single sample in a study of yellow fever vaccine responses in identical twins. TCRdb itself ran the RT-PCR reads through MiXCR, one entry per CDR3 protein. The sample consists of about 11,000 distinct CDR3 sequences, over 75% of them appearing once. The source was T cells from blood (PBMCs), unsorted or a sorted subset (not recorded which), collected before or after yellow fever vaccination (not recorded which). These receptors all come from a woman in her late teens or twenties who received the yellow fever vaccine.

The V gene is TRBV5-1, the J gene TRBJ2-1; the D call may be TRBD1 or TRBD2 (5 bases each). The V gene lost 3 bases and the J gene lost 7 bases, with 14 bases spanning the gap. The CDR3 runs to 14 residues. Germline V gene sequence: CDR1 SGHRS, CDR2 YFSETQ. CDR3 sequence: CASSSSGLMNEQFF. The CDR3 nucleotides are TGCGCCAGCAGCTCCTCGGGGCTTATGAATGAGCAGTTCTTC. Full variable domain (outside the CDR3, taken from reference TRBV5-1 and TRBJ2-1): KAGVTQTPRYLIKTRGQQVTLSCSPISGHRSVSWYQQTPGQGLQFLFEYFSETQRNKGNFPGRFSGRQFSNSRSEMNVSTLELGDSALYLCASSSSGLMNEQFFGPGTRLTVL.

The CDR3 is CASSPRTSGASTDTQYF. In nucleotides, the CDR3 is TGTGCCAGCAGCCCCCGGACTAGCGGGGCTAGCACAGATACGCAGTATTTT. This chain connects TRBV7-6 to TRBJ2-3; 12 bases are a match to TRBD2. The CDR3 contains 17 residues. CDR1 and CDR2 (germline): SGHVS, FNYEAQ. The trim removed 5 bases at V and 0 bases at J, leaving 6 bases unmatched.

The chain combines TRBV5-4 with TRBJ2-5; 9 nucleotides line up with TRBD1. Germline V gene sequence: CDR1 SGHNT, CDR2 YYREEE (reference sequence). The CDR3 contains 16 residues. After removal of 4 bases from V and 5 bases from J, the junction contained 12 bases not matched to a gene. The CDR3 protein is CASSTQGQGSWETQYF. CDR3 sequence (DNA): TGTGCCAGCAGCACCCAGGGACAGGGATCGTGGGAGACCCAGTACTTC.

Of note for this clonotype: Just one base apart from a much larger clone, this may be a read error. This chain links TRBV7-6 with TRBJ2-1; 7 positions agree with TRBD1. Germline V CDR1 and CDR2: SGHVS, FNYEAQ. V lost 7 bases and J lost 10; bases outside the gene matches: 7. This CDR3 spans 12 amino acids. The CDR3 here is CASNPDRLEQFF. CDR3 nucleotides: TGTGCCAGCAACCCGGACAGGTTAGAGCAGTTCTTC.

This clonotype was found a few times. This chain links TRBV5-1 with TRBJ2-1; D may be TRBD2 (6 bases). The CDR3 consists of 15 residues. Germline assignment: CDR1 SGHRS and CDR2 YFSETQ. V was clipped by 4 bases and J by 0 bases, with 11 bases between them. The CDR3 reads CASSRDSSSYNEQFF. CDR3 nucleotide sequence: TGCGCCAGCAGCCGGGACTCGAGCTCCTACAATGAGCAGTTCTTC. Full variable domain (outside the CDR3, taken from reference TRBV5-1 and TRBJ2-1): KAGVTQTPRYLIKTRGQQVTLSCSPISGHRSVSWYQQTPGQGLQFLFEYFSETQRNKGNFPGRFSGRQFSNSRSEMNVSTLELGDSALYLCASSRDSSSYNEQFFGPGTRLTVL.

The V call is TRBV4-2, the J call TRBJ2-2; 7 bases align to TRBD1. Germline V gene data show CDR1 as LGHNA and CDR2 as YNFKEQ. Unmatched junction bases numbered 13, after V lost 4 bases and J lost 5 bases. This CDR3 is built from 17 residues. The CDR3 here is CASSLILEGQRTGELFF. The CDR3 DNA follows: TGTGCCAGCAGCCTAATACTTGAGGGACAGCGAACCGGGGAGCTGTTTTTT.

The V and J genes are TRBV2 and TRBJ2-5, with D possibly being TRBD1 (7 bases). Trimming took off 10 bases at V and 3 bases at J, with 15 bases between the two ends. The CDR3 runs to 13 residues. Germline V lookup: CDR1 SNHLY, CDR2 FYNNEI. The chain's CDR3 is CATEGGQKETQYF. CDR3 bases: TGTGCCACCGAGGGGGGACAGAAAGAGACCCAGTACTTC.

This chain connects TRBV7-9 to TRBJ2-7; 9 bases map to TRBD1. Germline CDR1 reads SEHNR; CDR2 reads FQNEAQ (reference sequence). Unmatched junction bases numbered 3, after V lost 4 bases and J lost 2 bases. CDR3 length equals 14 residues. CDR3 in amino acids: CASSSRQGAYEQYF. The CDR3, as DNA: TGTGCCAGCAGCTCCCGACAGGGGGCCTACGAGCAGTACTTC.

This clonotype showed up just a few times. CDR3 loop: CASSLLAGVSEQYF. For the CDR3, the DNA is TGTGCCAGCAGTTTATTGGCGGGAGTAAGCGAGCAGTACTTC. V and J are TRBV28 and TRBJ2-7; 7 nucleotides match TRBD2. The J segment lost 6 bases and the V segment lost 1 base, leaving 6 bases of the junction unmatched. This CDR3 has 14 amino acids. CDR1 is MDHEN, CDR2 SYDVKM, per germline.

The chain uses TRBV28 and TRBJ1-6; D is ambiguous. Per the germline V gene, CDR1 is MDHEN and CDR2 is SYDVKM. V was shortened by 7 bases and J by 0 bases, with 10 bases between the two germline ends. This CDR3 contains 15 residues. This chain's CDR3 is CASTSQSSYNSPLHF. CDR3 nucleotides: TGTGCCAGCACATCTCAGAGCTCCTATAATTCACCCCTCCACTTT. The variable domain in full, with the rest retrieved from reference TRBV28 and TRBJ1-6, is DVKVTQSSRYLVKRTGEKVFLECVQDMDHENMFWYRQDPGLGLRLIYFSYDVKMKEKGDIPEGYSVSREKKERFSLILESASTNQTSMYLCASTSQSSYNSPLHFGNGTRLTVT.

This chain connects TRBV21-1 to TRBJ1-2. TRBV21-1 is a pseudogene locus. This CDR3 is 16 amino acids long. Written as DNA, the CDR3 is TGTGCCAGCAGCAAAGGTTGCAGGGCCTCTAACTATGGCTACACCTTC. Translated: CASSKGCRASNYGYTF.

The sample holds one count of this clonotype. The V call is TRBV11-1, the J call TRBJ2-7; D unresolved. Trimming pared 4 bases from V and 1 base from J, leaving 14 bases between. Germline V gene sequence: CDR1 SGHAT, CDR2 FQDESV (reference sequence). The CDR3 is 15 residues long. In DNA form, the CDR3 reads TGTGCCAGCAGCTCCCCTGGAACAGCGTCCTACGAGCAGTACTTC. This codes for CASSSPGTASYEQYF.

The chain recombines TRBV7-6 with TRBJ2-5, with unresolved D. This CDR3 has 16 residues. V dropped 1 base and J dropped 4 bases, with 16 bases sitting between them. From germline, CDR1 is SGHVS and CDR2 FNYEAQ. CDR3 nucleotide sequence: TGTGCCAGCAGCTTAGGGCTAAATTATCGGCCAGAGACCCAGTACTTC. Translating gives CASSLGLNYRPETQYF.

This rearrangement joins TRBV29-1 to TRBJ2-5, with 14 bases matching TRBD2. This CDR3 contains 17 residues. Germline assignment: CDR1 SQVTM and CDR2 ANQGSEA. The V gene end was trimmed by 7 bases and the J gene end by 3 bases; junction bases not matched to a gene: 13. The CDR3 loop is CSGSGTSGSILEETQYF. The CDR3 coding sequence is TGCAGCGGTTCCGGGACTAGCGGGAGTATCTTGGAAGAGACCCAGTACTTC.

The rearrangement uses TRBV7-6 and TRBJ2-1; D not certain. This CDR3 is 12 amino acids long. Germline V gene sequence: CDR1 SGHVS, CDR2 FNYEAQ. Trimming took off 7 bases at V and 10 bases at J, with 14 bases between the two ends. CDR3 sequence reads: CASNHDGGEQFF. The CDR3 DNA reads TGTGCCAGCAACCACGACGGCGGCGAGCAGTTCTTC.

This clonotype appeared once. This chain connects TRBV7-9 to TRBJ2-3; TRBD2 aligns across 7 bases. The CDR3 contains 15 residues. With V trimmed by 1 base and J by 2 bases, 3 bases remained unmatched. CDR1 is SEHNR and CDR2 is FQNEAQ in the germline V gene (reference sequence). The CDR3 region is CASSLGLADTDTQYF. The CDR3 DNA reads as TGTGCCAGCAGCTTAGGGCTAGCGGACACAGATACGCAGTATTTT.

The chain links TRBV11-3 to TRBJ2-3; D call uncertain. CDR3 length equals 15 residues. Germline loops: CDR1 SGHNT, CDR2 YENEEA. Trimming removed 5 bases at V and 4 bases at J, with 16 bases between. CDR3 coding DNA: TGTGCCAGCAGCCGAATTGAAGGGCCGGCAGATACGCAGTATTTT. This sequence encodes CASSRIEGPADTQYF.

The chain has TRBV4-2 and TRBJ2-7, with D unclear. The length of the CDR3 is 13 residues. Trimming took 0 bases from V and 4 from J, leaving 7 bases between them. Germline CDR1 reads LGHNA; CDR2 reads YNFKEQ. The CDR3 sequence: CASSQDQSYEQYF. In nucleotides, the CDR3 is TGTGCCAGCAGCCAAGATCAGTCTTACGAGCAGTACTTC.

The chain recombines TRBV28 with TRBJ2-2; 9 bases align to TRBD2. The CDR3 consists of 15 residues. The ends lost 5 bases at V and 4 bases at J; junction bases unmatched: 5. Germline values: CDR1 MDHEN, CDR2 SYDVKM. The CDR3: CASSRTSVGTGELFF. The CDR3 region has the DNA TGTGCCAGCAGTCGGACTAGCGTCGGCACCGGGGAGCTGTTTTTT.

This clonotype was seen a few times. The chain recombines TRBV5-4 with TRBJ2-2; the D is unclear. The CDR3 extends over 12 amino acids. In germline, CDR1 is SGHNT, CDR2 YYREEE (reference sequence). The V and J ends lost 2 bases and 5 bases respectively, with 4 bases between them. The CDR3, as DNA: TGTGCCAGCAGCTTTGGTACCGGGGAGCTGTTTTTT. It specifies CASSFGTGELFF.

This chain joins TRBV5-6 and TRBJ2-3; D not resolved. Trimming shortened V by 0 bases and J by 4 bases, and 3 bases separated the two germline ends. The CDR3 covers 12 residues. Germline V CDR1 and CDR2: SGHDT, YYEEEE. Here the CDR3 DNA reads TGTGCCAGCAGCTTGGGATCAGATACGCAGTATTTT. Encoded protein: CASSLGSDTQYF.

The J gene is TRBJ1-5, the V gene TRBV10-1; no definite D call. CDR1 is WNHNN and CDR2 is SYGVQD in the germline V gene (reference sequence). The CDR3 has 16 residues. Trimming took 1 base from V and 0 from J, leaving 10 bases between them. The CDR3 sequence: CASSECRTHSNQPQHF. Written as DNA, the CDR3 is TGCGCCAGCAGTGAGTGTAGGACCCATAGCAATCAGCCCCAGCATTTT.

The rearrangement uses TRBV2 and TRBJ1-4; 7 positions agree with TRBD1. This CDR3 has 16 residues. The ends lost 2 bases at V and 8 bases at J; junction bases unmatched: 11. In germline, CDR1 is SNHLY, CDR2 FYNNEI. The CDR3 reads CASSELDGQANEKLFF. CDR3 coding DNA: TGTGCCAGCAGTGAACTCGATGGACAGGCAAACGAAAAACTGTTTTTT.

The rearrangement links TRBV5-8 to TRBJ2-7; the D gene is possibly TRBD1 (6 bases). Trimming cost V 4 bases and J 0 bases, with 14 bases left between them. This CDR3 contains 15 residues. The germline gives CDR1 SGHTS, CDR2 YDEGEE. This CDR3 reads CASSHQDSNSYEQYF. The CDR3 nucleotides are TGTGCCAGCAGCCATCAGGACAGTAACTCCTACGAGCAGTACTTC. Full variable domain (outside the CDR3, taken from reference TRBV5-8 and TRBJ2-7): EAGVTQSPTHLIKTRGQQATLRCSPISGHTSVYWYQQALGLGLQFLLWYDEGEERNRGNFPPRFSGRQFPNYSSELNVNALELEDSALYLCASSHQDSNSYEQYFGPGTRLTVT.

This sequence joins TRBV12-3 or TRBV12-4 and TRBJ2-7; 8 bases line up with TRBD2. CDR3 size: 15 residues. J lost 4 bases, V lost 4 bases, and 9 bases had no gene match. The CDR3 sequence: CASSSGPGGRYEQYF. In nucleotides, the CDR3 is TGTGCCAGCAGTTCCGGGCCGGGCGGGAGGTACGAGCAGTACTTC.

V is TRBV18 and J is TRBJ1-6; D might be TRBD1 (5 bases). V shed 2 bases and J shed 6 bases, with 14 bases lying between them. Per the germline V gene, CDR1 is KGHSH and CDR2 is LQKENI. The CDR3 is 16 residues long. The CDR3 sequence: CASSPKIKGCNSPLHF. The CDR3 bases are TGTGCCAGCTCACCAAAGATAAAGGGGTGTAATTCACCCCTCCACTTT.

The rearrangement links TRBV23-1 to TRBJ1-3; D gene unclear. TRBV23-1 is reported as an ORF; its role is uncertain. The CDR3 loop spans 16 amino acids. The V gene lost 0 bases and the J gene lost 0 bases, with 9 bases spanning the gap. CDR3 sequence: CASSQSRRSSGNTIYF. The CDR3 DNA reads TGCGCCAGCAGTCAATCTAGGAGGAGCTCTGGAAACACCATATATTTT.

The J gene is TRBJ2-1, the V gene TRBV7-3; D perhaps matches TRBD2 (5 bases). V dropped 0 bases and J dropped 8 bases, with 8 bases sitting between them. The CDR3 length is 13 residues. The germline gives CDR1 SGHTA, CDR2 FQGTGA. The CDR3 loop reads CASSLTTIHEQFF. The CDR3 DNA reads TGTGCCAGCAGCTTAACGACTATCCATGAGCAGTTCTTC.

The V call is TRBV20-1, the J call TRBJ2-6; D call uncertain. The germline V and J ends were trimmed by 4 bases and 2 bases, with 18 bases remaining between them. Germline V gives CDR1 DFQATT, CDR2 SNEGSKA (reference sequence). The CDR3 is 17 amino acids. CDR3 DNA sequence: TGCAGTGCTATAAACAGTTACGTTCCCCCTGGGGCCAACGTCCTGACTTTC. Translating it yields CSAINSYVPPGANVLTF.